The sequence of this T cell receptor (beta chain) was determined in a study of early T cells in non-severe SARS-CoV-2 infection. Across the study: The authors sequenced bulk RNA from unsorted whole blood, leaving chains unpaired. Regarding the study as a whole: Comparison of clonotypes with VDJdb favored anti-spike CD8 responses while missing private and CD4 specificities.

This clonotype was detected only a few times. Its target is not known. Germline lookup yields CDR1 SEHNR and CDR2 FQNEAQ (reference sequence). V was trimmed by 3 bases and J by 2 bases, leaving 5 bases between them. The CDR3 is made up of 12 amino acids. Molecules of cDNA were individually given unique molecular identifiers that were attached to them. TCRdb re-called the 5' RACE reads through MiXCR, storing one row per CDR3 protein. Here the sample spans over 50,000 distinct CDR3 sequences, more than 13% being singletons. The chain is built from TRBV7-9 and TRBJ2-7; the D is unclear. The source is an adult who was a healthcare worker with PCR-confirmed SARS-CoV-2 infection or an uninfected control (not recorded which). The sample was whole blood, taken at baseline. This CDR3 reads CASSFRTYEQYF. CDR3 DNA sequence: TGTGCCAGCAGCTTTCGTACCTACGAGCAGTACTTC. Combining the CDR3 with reference TRBV7-9 and TRBJ2-7 gives the whole variable domain DTGVSQNPRHKITKRGQNVTFRCDPISEHNRLYWYRQTLGQGPEFLTYFQNEAQLEKSRLLSDRFSAERPKGSFSTLEIQRTEQGDSAMYLCASSFRTYEQYFGPGTRLTVT.